These 4 T cell receptor beta chains were all obtained from the same sample, sequenced in a study of blood T cell repertoires in COVID-19. Sequenced by immunoSEQ multiplex PCR; TCRdb stores in-frame clones only, minus some. The sample holds approximately 240,000 clones; approximately 79% are singletons and the top ten take over 3%. The sequencing input was peripheral blood. These receptors came from a woman between 35 and 50 years old with active or convalescent COVID-19.

The J gene is TRBJ2-7, the V gene TRBV6-5; TRBD1 aligns across 11 bases. Per the germline V gene, CDR1 is MNHEY and CDR2 is SVGAGI. The CDR3 totals 15 residues. V shed 8 bases and J 0 bases; nucleotides not matched to a gene: 6. CDR3 DNA: TGTGCCAGCCGAGCCGGGACAGGGGGCTCCTACGAGCAGTACGTC. As protein: CASRAGTGGSYEQYV.

This clone was counted between two and nine times. The chain couples TRBV6-5 to TRBJ1-2, with D tentatively TRBD1 (6 bases). V lost 7 bases and J lost 5, with 11 bases in between. Germline V gives CDR1 MNHEY, CDR2 SVGAGI. There are 12 residues in the CDR3. This chain's CDR3 is CASTQDRYGYTF. As DNA, the CDR3 is TGTGCCAGCACCCAGGACAGATATGGCTACACCTTC.

The rearrangement joins TRBV2 to TRBJ1-1, with 7 positions matching TRBD1. V trimming: 5 bases; J trimming: 2 bases; junction bases outside the gene matches: 8. CDR1 is SNHLY, CDR2 FYNNEI, per germline. The CDR3 extends over 15 amino acids. The CDR3 spells CASSTLAGGNTEAFF. The CDR3 coding sequence is TGTGCCAGCAGTACCCTGGCAGGGGGAAACACTGAAGCTTTCTTT.

This rearrangement joins TRBV5-4 to TRBJ2-2, with D maybe TRBD1 (5 bases). The CDR3 length is 15 residues. Trimming removed 2 bases at V and 0 bases at J, with 8 bases between. CDR1 SGHNT and CDR2 YYREEE come from the germline V gene (reference sequence). CDR3 sequence: CASSFSRANTGELFF. Written as DNA, the CDR3 is TGTGCCAGCAGCTTCTCCAGGGCGAACACCGGGGAGCTGTTTTTT.